These T cell receptor beta chains were read from a single sample in a study of blood T cell repertoires in COVID-19. Assay used: immunoSEQ multiplex PCR; TCRdb lists only in-frame clones, some missing. The top ten clones hold 12% of a sample with around 42,000 clones, around 82% of them seen once. Source material: peripheral blood. Receptors originate from a human donor in a cohort sampled during active COVID-19. CDR3s include the opening cysteine and the closing phenylalanine or tryptophan. D genes are given only for firm matches. Where a row states a size, it is once, few, many or the class of an expanded clone; other rows omit it.

>few|TRBJ2-1|TRBV5-1|TRBD1
CASSYRQGADNEQFF
TGCGCCAGCAGCTACCGACAGGGGGCCGACAATGAGCAGTTCTTC
>.|TRBJ1-2|TRBV12-3/TRBV12-4|TRBD1
CASTRQGERGYTF
TGTGCCAGCACGCGACAGGGAGAGAGGGGCTACACCTTC
>.|TRBJ1-1|TRBV7-9|TRBD1
CASSHKDRAGTEAFF
TGTGCCAGCAGCCACAAGGACAGGGCCGGGACTGAAGCTTTCTTT
>.|TRBJ2-1|TRBV5-4|.
CASSLARVNEQFF
TGTGCCAGCAGCTTGGCTCGGGTCAATGAGCAGTTCTTC
>.|TRBJ2-1|TRBV10-3|.
CAISPGGHNEQFF
TGTGCCATCAGTCCAGGGGGGCACAATGAGCAGTTCTTC
>few|TRBJ1-2|TRBV2|.
CASRDSLGGYTF
TGTGCCAGCAGGGACAGCTTGGGGGGCTACACCTTC
>.|TRBJ2-5|TRBV11-2|.
CASSLVTGETQYF
TGTGCCAGCAGCTTAGTAACAGGAGAGACCCAGTACTTC
>.|TRBJ1-4|TRBV4-1|.
CASSQGRLNEKLFF
TGCGCCAGCAGCCAAGGCAGACTTAATGAAAAACTGTTTTTT
>.|TRBJ2-5|TRBV5-1|.
CASSPGGAQETQYF
TGCGCCAGCAGCCCCGGAGGGGCCCAAGAGACCCAGTACTTC
>.|TRBJ2-1|TRBV24-1|.
CATSGWAGSPYNEQFF
TGTGCCACCAGTGGTTGGGCGGGAAGCCCCTACAATGAGCAGTTCTTC
>.|TRBJ2-7|TRBV11-3|.
CASSLDGTSSYEQYF
TGTGCCAGCAGCTTAGATGGGACAAGCTCCTACGAGCAGTACTTC
>.|TRBJ2-5|TRBV7-3|.
CASSLMGQSQETQYF
TGTGCCAGCAGCTTAATGGGGCAGTCACAAGAGACCCAGTACTTC
>.|TRBJ2-5|TRBV3-1/TRBV3-2|TRBD1
CASSVQGQETQYF
TGTGCCAGCAGCGTACAGGGGCAAGAGACCCAGTACTTC
>few|TRBJ2-2|TRBV13|.
CASSPRASSGELFF
TGTGCCAGCAGCCCCCGGGCTAGCAGCGGGGAGCTGTTTTTT
>.|TRBJ2-5|TRBV5-1|TRBD2
CASSGRSGGGETQYF
TGCGCCAGCAGCGGACGTAGCGGGGGAGGAGAGACCCAGTACTTC
>.|TRBJ2-7|TRBV7-2|TRBD2
CASAQLAGGRVEQYF
TGTGCCAGCGCCCAACTAGCGGGGGGGCGAGTAGAGCAGTACTTC
>.|TRBJ1-2|TRBV5-1|.
CASSPGQLGDYGYTF
TGCGCCAGCAGCCCCGGACAGCTTGGTGACTATGGCTACACCTTC
>.|TRBJ1-3|TRBV27|TRBD1
CASSLSFDRVGNTIYF
TGTGCCAGCAGTTTATCTTTTGACAGGGTTGGAAACACCATATATTTT
>.|TRBJ1-2|TRBV28|TRBD1
CASRPRATGGNGYTF
TGTGCCAGCAGACCCCGAGCTACAGGGGGCAATGGCTACACCTTC
>.|TRBJ1-6|TRBV6-1|TRBD1
CASSGSRGTYNSPLHF
TGTGCCAGCAGTGGCTCCAGGGGGACCTATAATTCACCCCTCCACTTT
>.|TRBJ2-5|TRBV4-1|.
CASSQDQGPKTQYF
TGCGCCAGCAGCCAAGATCAGGGGCCTAAGACCCAGTACTTC
>.|TRBJ2-7|TRBV5-1|.
CASSPARTANYEQYF
TGCGCCAGCAGCCCCGCCCGGACAGCCAACTACGAGCAGTACTTC